These 28 T cell receptor beta chains share one sample of origin, sequenced in a study of Ad26.COV2.S vaccination and SARS-CoV-2 variants. The treatment here: roughly 18 received Ad26.COV2.S at low or high dose, single or two shots; about 5 received placebo; per-sample allocation not given. Sampling occurred on day 63 after the first vaccine or placebo injection. TCRdb's table, derived via immunoSEQ multiplex PCR, lists solely in-frame clones and lacks some. Among about 390,000 clones, approximately 90% were seen once, and the ten largest hold 3% to 4.5%. This sample comprised peripheral blood, obtained in a trial of Ad26.COV2.S vaccine versus placebo. Receptors were obtained from a person between 18 and 65 years old who received the Ad26.COV2.S COVID-19 vaccine or a placebo.

The J gene is TRBJ1-2, the V gene TRBV2; 7 positions match TRBD1. The J segment lost 5 bases and the V segment lost 4 bases, leaving 4 bases of the junction unmatched. Germline V gives CDR1 SNHLY, CDR2 FYNNEI. CDR3 length: 13 residues. The CDR3 region is CASSGDSGYGYTF. Written as DNA, the CDR3 is TGTGCCAGCAGTGGGGACAGCGGGTATGGCTACACCTTC.

The table lists this clone with a count of one. The CDR3, as DNA: TGTGCCAGCAGTGTACAGGGGAGGCAACTGTTTTTT. Its translation: CASSVQGRQLFF. The chain has TRBV6-1 and TRBJ1-4, with 7 positions matching TRBD1. Trimming took 4 bases from V and 12 from J; bases not matched to a gene: 5. CDR3 length: 12 residues. Germline V gives CDR1 MNHNS, CDR2 SASEGT.

The rearrangement joins TRBV24-1 to TRBJ2-5; tentative D call: TRBD2 (5 bases). Germline CDR1 reads KGHDR; CDR2 reads SFDVKD. This CDR3 has 13 amino acids. V was trimmed by 5 bases and J by 0 bases, leaving 6 bases between them. CDR3 nucleotides: TGTGCCACCAGTGCGGACTACCAAGAGACCCAGTACTTC. It encodes CATSADYQETQYF.

This clone was observed a single time. V usage is TRBV11-2 and J usage is TRBJ1-1; D not resolved. This CDR3 is 13 amino acids long. Germline CDR1 reads SGHAT; CDR2 reads FQNNGV. Trimming removed 1 base at V and 7 bases at J, with 10 bases between. CDR3: CASSLVQKYEAFF. DNA of the CDR3: TGTGCCAGCAGCTTAGTCCAGAAGTATGAAGCTTTCTTT.

This sequence joins TRBV7-9 and TRBJ1-2, with D unresolved. Trimming removed 3 bases from V and 4 bases from J, with 21 bases in between. The germline gives CDR1 SEHNR, CDR2 FQNEAQ (reference sequence). The CDR3 length is 17 residues. The DNA for the CDR3 is TGTGCCAGCAGCTTCATTTTGAGAGAAGAAGGGCTCTATGGCTACACCTTC. It specifies CASSFILREEGLYGYTF.

This chain links TRBV7-9 with TRBJ1-4; TRBD1 might be the D (6 bases). V was clipped by 5 bases and J by 6 bases, with 13 bases between them. The length of the CDR3 is 14 residues. From germline, CDR1 is SEHNR and CDR2 FQNEAQ (reference sequence). CDR3 residues: CASSKSGADEKLFF. CDR3 coding DNA: TGTGCCAGCAGCAAGTCAGGGGCGGATGAAAAACTGTTTTTT. Based on the CDR3 plus reference TRBV7-9 and TRBJ1-4, the full variable domain is DTGVSQNPRHKITKRGQNVTFRCDPISEHNRLYWYRQTLGQGPEFLTYFQNEAQLEKSRLLSDRFSAERPKGSFSTLEIQRTEQGDSAMYLCASSKSGADEKLFFGSGTQLSVL.

This chain connects TRBV5-4 to TRBJ1-1; D not resolved. This CDR3 comprises 14 residues. Trimming left V 2 bases short and J 0 bases short, with 8 bases between. Germline V gene lookup returns CDR1 SGHNT and CDR2 YYREEE (reference sequence). CDR3 loop: CASSLDLVNTEAFF. Written as DNA, the CDR3 is TGTGCCAGCAGCTTAGATCTCGTGAACACTGAAGCTTTCTTT.

The rearrangement joins TRBV3-1 (or the pseudogene TRBV3-2) to TRBJ2-2; D may be TRBD1 (6 bases). The CDR3 is made up of 17 amino acids. The germline V gene encodes CDR1 LGHDT and CDR2 YNNKEL (reference sequence). V dropped 1 base and J dropped 4 bases, with 16 bases sitting between them. The CDR3 DNA is TGTGCCAGCAGCCAAGCTGGGCAGGGGCCGGGCACCGGGGAGCTGTTTTTT. Protein product: CASSQAGQGPGTGELFF.

This clone was seen more than once but under ten times. V usage is TRBV11-2 and J usage is TRBJ2-1, with a possible D match to TRBD2 (6 bases). Germline CDR1 reads SGHAT; CDR2 reads FQNNGV. CDR3 length: 15 amino acids. The V and J ends lost 0 bases and 9 bases respectively, with 15 bases between them. The CDR3 nucleotides are TGTGCCAGCAGCTTAGATCTAGGGACTGGTGTTGAGCAGTTCTTC. It is translated as CASSLDLGTGVEQFF.

This rearrangement joins TRBV7-2 to TRBJ2-1, with TRBD2 matching over 11 bases. The V gene's germline CDR1 is SGHTA and CDR2 FQGNSA. Trimming removed 2 bases from V and 10 bases from J; junction bases left unmatched: 7. The CDR3 has 15 residues. The CDR3 nucleotides are TGTGCCAGCAGCTTAACGAGACTAGCGGGGACGGAGCAGTTCTTC. Protein product: CASSLTRLAGTEQFF.

The chain joins TRBV7-8 to TRBJ1-5; D not certain. Per germline, CDR1 SGHVS and CDR2 FQNEAQ. The CDR3 runs to 15 residues. Trimming took off 2 bases at V and 0 bases at J, with 8 bases between the two ends. The DNA of the CDR3 is TGTGCCAGCAGCTTATTCTCACATAGCAATCAGCCCCAGCATTTT. Protein: CASSLFSHSNQPQHF.

The genes are TRBV7-9 and TRBJ1-4, with D maybe TRBD1 (5 bases). V was shortened by 6 bases and J by 0 bases, with 8 bases between the two germline ends. The CDR3 contains 14 residues. The V gene's germline CDR1 is SEHNR and CDR2 FQNEAQ (reference sequence). This CDR3 reads CASRSRATNEKLFF. CDR3 DNA sequence: TGTGCCAGCAGGTCCAGGGCAACTAATGAAAAACTGTTTTTT.

This chain uses TRBV29-1 with TRBJ2-1; the D gene is possibly TRBD2 (6 bases). V lost 6 bases, J lost 1 base, and 13 bases lay in between. Germline CDR1 and CDR2: SQVTM and ANQGSEA. This CDR3 is built from 14 residues. CDR3 DNA: TGCAGCGTCCCCTCGGGGGTTTCCTACAATGAGCAGTTCTTC. Translated: CSVPSGVSYNEQFF.

V usage is TRBV19 and J usage is TRBJ1-1; D call uncertain. This CDR3 comprises 15 residues. V was cut by 3 bases and J by 2 bases, with 13 bases left in between. Germline V CDR1 and CDR2: LNHDA, SQIVND (reference sequence). The CDR3 sequence: CASSMAGEQNTEAFF. The CDR3 coding sequence is TGTGCCAGTAGTATGGCAGGTGAGCAAAACACTGAAGCTTTCTTT.

The J gene is TRBJ2-3, the V gene TRBV5-1, with D possibly being TRBD1 (6 bases). Germline CDR1 SGHRS, CDR2 YFSETQ. The CDR3 covers 15 residues. The germline V and J ends were trimmed by 0 bases and 2 bases, with 10 bases remaining between them. The CDR3 nucleotides are TGCGCCAGCAGCTTGGGGACAGACCACACAGATACGCAGTATTTT. Protein sequence: CASSLGTDHTDTQYF.

This chain uses TRBV2 with TRBJ1-3, with D perhaps TRBD1 (6 bases). Germline V lookup: CDR1 SNHLY, CDR2 FYNNEI. This CDR3 comprises 14 residues. The CDR3 DNA reads as TGTGCTAGTGGACAGCCCCACTCTGGAAACACCATATATTTT. This translates into CASGQPHSGNTIYF.

The rearrangement joins TRBV29-1 to TRBJ1-2; D remains ambiguous. Germline loops: CDR1 SQVTM, CDR2 ANQGSEA. CDR3 length: 10 amino acids. Trimming took 4 bases from V and 8 from J, leaving 8 bases between them. The CDR3 region is CSVGVEGYTF. In nucleotides, the CDR3 is TGCAGCGTTGGGGTGGAAGGCTACACCTTC.

The V gene is TRBV5-6, the J gene TRBJ1-1; D is undetermined. The CDR3 runs 15 residues. The ends were cut back, 2 bases at V and 6 bases at J, with 17 bases in the middle. The germline CDR1 and CDR2 sequences are SGHDT and YYEEEE. The CDR3 nucleotides are TGTGCCAGCAGCTTCCTTTACCAAGGGCGTTCTGAAGCTTTCTTT. It is translated as CASSFLYQGRSEAFF. Full variable domain (missing parts from reference TRBV5-6 and TRBJ1-1): DAGVTQSPTHLIKTRGQQVTLRCSPKSGHDTVSWYQQALGQGPQFIFQYYEEEERQRGNFPDRFSGHQFPNYSSELNVNALLLGDSALYLCASSFLYQGRSEAFFGQGTRLTVV.

The chain has TRBV10-2 and TRBJ2-3, with 11 nucleotides matching TRBD2. Per the germline V gene, CDR1 is WSHSY and CDR2 is SAAADI. The CDR3 contains 16 residues. Unmatched junction bases numbered 7, after V lost 6 bases and J lost 2 bases. CDR3 residues: CASSPGTSGYTDTQYF. CDR3 DNA sequence: TGCGCCAGCAGCCCCGGGACTAGCGGATACACAGATACGCAGTATTTT.

The CDR3 reads CASSVDSSYEQYF. DNA for the CDR3: TGTGCCAGCAGTGTCGATTCCTCCTACGAGCAGTACTTC. V is TRBV2 and J is TRBJ2-7; D is unclear. Germline loops: CDR1 SNHLY, CDR2 FYNNEI. Between the trimmed V and J ends, which lost 4 bases and 0 bases, there was a span of 7 bases. The CDR3 runs 13 residues.

This clone was seen only once. The DNA of the CDR3 is TGCGCCAGCAGCTTGGGACAGGGGCGAGATACGCAGTATTTT. Translation: CASSLGQGRDTQYF. V usage is TRBV5-1 and J usage is TRBJ2-3; 8 bases fit TRBD1. J was trimmed by 5 bases and V by 0 bases; bases with no gene match: 2. The CDR3 length is 14 residues. Germline-derived CDR1 and CDR2 are SGHRS and YFSETQ.

The chain links TRBV4-1 to TRBJ2-1, with 12 bases matching TRBD2. J lost 5 bases, V lost 4 bases, and 3 bases had no gene match. The germline V gene encodes CDR1 MGHRA and CDR2 YSYEKL. The CDR3 has 15 residues. The CDR3 region is CASSPGLAGNNEQFF. CDR3 nucleotides: TGCGCCAGCAGCCCTGGACTAGCGGGGAACAATGAGCAGTTCTTC.

The chain joins TRBV11-2 to TRBJ2-2; D unresolved. Germline values: CDR1 SGHAT, CDR2 FQNNGV. The CDR3 runs to 18 residues. V was clipped by 2 bases and J by 0 bases, with 16 bases between them. CDR3 region: CASSLRFFGKPNTGELFF. In DNA form, the CDR3 reads TGTGCCAGCAGCTTACGTTTTTTCGGCAAACCGAACACCGGGGAGCTGTTTTTT.

The chain carries TRBV11-2 and TRBJ1-6; perhaps TRBD1 as D (5 bases). CDR1 is SGHAT and CDR2 is FQNNGV in the germline V gene. The CDR3 has 15 amino acids. Trimming took 0 bases from V and 10 from J, leaving 13 bases between them. DNA of the CDR3: TGTGCCAGCAGCTTAGATGCGTTAAGGGACTCACCCCTCCACTTT. It translates to CASSLDALRDSPLHF.

In its sample, this clone was seen many times. The chain links TRBV6-4 to TRBJ1-2; TRBD1 aligns across 9 bases. J gave up 6 bases and V 6 bases, and 11 bases lay outside the gene matches. Germline V CDR1 and CDR2: MRHNA, SNTAGT. This CDR3 has 15 amino acids. The CDR3: CASSPNTGGVDGYTF. For the CDR3, the DNA is TGTGCCAGCAGCCCCAATACAGGGGGCGTCGATGGCTACACCTTC.

As DNA, the CDR3 is TGCGCCAGCAGCCAAAAGTCGGGGCCTAATGAAAAACTGTTTTTT. Encoded protein: CASSQKSGPNEKLFF. The chain joins TRBV5-1 to TRBJ1-4; D might be TRBD1 (5 bases). The CDR3 runs to 15 residues. Trimming cost V 4 bases and J 3 bases, with 13 bases left between them. Germline CDR1 is SGHRS and CDR2 is YFSETQ.

The chain combines TRBV11-2 with TRBJ2-3; 10 bases agree with TRBD2. Unmatched junction bases numbered 8, after V lost 1 base and J lost 4 bases. Germline V gene sequence: CDR1 SGHAT, CDR2 FQNNGV. CDR3 length: 17 residues. The CDR3 DNA is TGTGCCAGCAGCTTAGGGGAAGAGCGGGGGGGCGCAGATACGCAGTATTTT. Residues: CASSLGEERGGADTQYF.

This clone was recorded a few times. This chain joins TRBV4-1 and TRBJ1-1, with TRBD1 matching 7 bases. Germline V gene lookup returns CDR1 MGHRA and CDR2 YSYEKL. V lost 4 bases to trimming and J lost 5 bases; unmatched junction nucleotides: 10. This CDR3 has 15 residues. CDR3 nucleotides: TGCGCCAGCAGCCCCTACGGGACAGCGGGAACTGAAGCTTTCTTT. It yields the protein CASSPYGTAGTEAFF.